These T cell receptor beta chains were read from a single sample in a study of cytomegalovirus exposure and HLA in healthy donors. Clones were read by immunoSEQ multiplex PCR, and TCRdb kept only the in-frame ones, dropping some. This table has tens of thousands of clones, around 70% appearing once. Sequenced sample: PBMCs. The receptors shown here come from a man aged 25 to 45 in good health and CMV-seronegative. CDR3s include the opening cysteine and the closing phenylalanine or tryptophan. D genes are given only for firm matches. The listing skips clone size in some rows; elsewhere it reads once, few, many or a size class.

TRBV5-5	few	NA	TRBJ1-1	CASSHGGHRDKNTEAFF	TGTGCCAGCAGCCATGGTGGGCACCGGGACAAGAACACTGAAGCTTTCTTT
TRBV15	NA	TRBD1	TRBJ2-2	CATSTGQGTVGELFF	TGTGCCACCAGCACAGGACAGGGAACGGTCGGGGAGCTGTTTTTT
TRBV6-5	few	TRBD1	TRBJ1-3	CASREQGERNTIYF	TGTGCCAGCAGAGAACAGGGGGAACGAAACACCATATATTTT
TRBV5-5	NA	NA	TRBJ1-6	CASSFLDGSHSPLHF	TGTGCCAGCAGCTTTCTAGATGGATCTCATTCACCCCTCCACTTT
TRBV6-4	NA	NA	TRBJ2-3	CASSSASPQGTDTQYF	TGTGCCAGCAGTTCTGCTAGCCCTCAGGGCACAGATACGCAGTATTTT
TRBV19	few	NA	TRBJ2-3	CASSGQITDTQYF	TGTGCCAGTAGCGGACAGATCACAGATACGCAGTATTTT
TRBV5-5	many	TRBD1	TRBJ2-7	CASSLAGTGGIEQYF	TGTGCCAGCAGCTTGGCCGGGACAGGGGGTATAGAGCAGTACTTC
TRBV7-3	NA	TRBD2	TRBJ2-2	CASSLRAGGNTGELFF	TGTGCCAGCAGCCTGAGGGCGGGGGGGAACACCGGGGAGCTGTTTTTT
TRBV27	NA	TRBD2	TRBJ2-3	CASRTSWLSTDTQYF	TGTGCCAGCAGGACTAGCTGGCTAAGCACAGATACGCAGTATTTT
TRBV4-2	NA	NA	TRBJ1-6	CASSRRGAGRSPLHF	TGTGCCAGCAGCCGTCGGGGAGCGGGTCGTTCACCCCTCCACTTT
TRBV28	NA	NA	TRBJ1-2	CASSYDRTGYTF	TGTGCCAGCAGTTACGACAGGACTGGCTACACCTTC
TRBV6-5	NA	TRBD1	TRBJ1-2	CASNVRGTVYGYTF	TGTGCCAGCAATGTAAGAGGGACAGTCTATGGCTACACCTTC
TRBV19	NA	TRBD2	TRBJ2-2	CASRVAGVGELFF	TGTGCCAGTAGGGTAGCGGGGGTCGGGGAGCTGTTTTTT
TRBV30	NA	TRBD2	TRBJ2-7	CAWRPTSGNQQYF	TGTGCCTGGAGGCCTACTAGCGGAAACCAGCAGTACTTC
TRBV23-1	NA	NA	TRBJ1-2	CASSPVRPQEYYGYTF	TGCGCCAGCAGTCCGGTCAGACCACAGGAGTACTATGGCTACACCTTC
TRBV5-4	few	TRBD1	TRBJ1-6	CASSFDRGVGSPLHF	TGTGCCAGCAGCTTCGACAGGGGGGTTGGATCACCCCTCCACTTT
TRBV10-1	NA	NA	TRBJ2-2	CASSERRTVLGSTGELFF	TGCGCCAGCAGTGAACGCCGGACTGTCCTCGGGAGTACCGGGGAGCTGTTTTTT
TRBV27	NA	NA	TRBJ2-7	CASSPQPSGSYEQYF	TGTGCCAGCAGTCCACAACCCTCCGGGAGCTACGAGCAGTACTTC
TRBV5-1	few	NA	TRBJ2-1	CASGVGRVEQFF	TGCGCCAGCGGGGTGGGGCGAGTAGAGCAGTTCTTC
TRBV6-5	NA	TRBD2	TRBJ2-5	CASSYWEGQETQYF	TGTGCCAGCAGTTACTGGGAGGGTCAAGAGACCCAGTACTTC
TRBV7-8	NA	NA	TRBJ1-1	CASSLVGGITPGTEAFF	TGTGCCAGCAGCTTAGTGGGGGGGATCACCCCGGGCACTGAAGCTTTCTTT
TRBV19	NA	TRBD2	TRBJ2-2	CASRGLSVTGELFF	TGTGCCAGTAGGGGACTAAGCGTCACCGGGGAGCTGTTTTTT
TRBV7-2	NA	NA	TRBJ1-5	CASSGGMIDQPQHF	TGTGCCAGCAGCGGAGGGATGATTGATCAGCCCCAGCATTTT
TRBV2	NA	NA	TRBJ1-3	CASSDRDKGNTIYF	TGTGCCAGCAGTGACCGGGACAAAGGAAACACCATATATTTT
TRBV6-6	NA	NA	TRBJ2-5	CASSIAEETQYF	TGTGCCAGCAGCATCGCGGAAGAGACCCAGTACTTC
TRBV2	few	TRBD1	TRBJ2-7	CASILRTGSYEQYF	TGTGCCAGCATCTTACGGACAGGCTCCTACGAGCAGTACTTC
TRBV13	NA	TRBD2	TRBJ2-1	CASSFLGGSGAYNEQFF	TGTGCCAGCAGCTTCCTTGGGGGTAGCGGGGCATACAATGAGCAGTTCTTC
TRBV5-8	NA	NA	TRBJ1-5	CASSLVEGLSNQPQHF	TGTGCCAGCAGCTTGGTCGAGGGTCTTAGCAATCAGCCCCAGCATTTT
TRBV19	NA	NA	TRBJ1-1	CASRDFAEAFF	TGTGCCAGTAGGGACTTCGCTGAAGCTTTCTTT
TRBV28	NA	NA	TRBJ2-3	CASSTTSFLRQYF	TGTGCCAGCAGTACGACTAGTTTTCTGAGGCAGTATTTT
TRBV2	NA	NA	TRBJ2-5	CASSVREIEETQYF	TGTGCCAGCAGTGTGAGGGAAATAGAAGAGACCCAGTACTTC
TRBV5-1	NA	TRBD2	TRBJ2-5	CASTLAGQETQYF	TGCGCCAGCACTCTAGCGGGGCAAGAGACCCAGTACTTC
TRBV5-4	NA	NA	TRBJ2-2	CASSPTDSYGELFF	TGTGCCAGCAGCCCGACGGACTCCTACGGGGAGCTGTTTTTT
TRBV7-3	NA	NA	TRBJ1-3	CASSPGSGGNTIYF	TGTGCCAGCAGCCCCGGATCGGGAGGAAACACCATATATTTT
TRBV7-3	medium-sized	TRBD2	TRBJ2-3	CASSVKGTSGTDTQYF	TGTGCCAGCAGCGTAAAAGGGACTAGCGGCACAGATACGCAGTATTTT
TRBV9	NA	TRBD2	TRBJ2-3	CASSVATSGRAQDTQYF	TGTGCCAGCAGCGTAGCAACTAGCGGGAGGGCCCAAGATACGCAGTATTTT
TRBV5-8	NA	NA	TRBJ2-5	CASSLGDTRQETQYF	TGTGCCAGCAGCTTGGGGGACACACGCCAAGAGACCCAGTACTTC
TRBV11-2	NA	NA	TRBJ2-7	CASSPLGGSGDEQYF	TGTGCCAGCAGCCCCTTGGGGGGGTCAGGGGACGAGCAGTACTTC
TRBV6-1	once	TRBD2	TRBJ2-6	CASSGGGVSGANVLTF	TGTGCCAGCAGTGGCGGGGGGGTCTCTGGGGCCAACGTCCTGACTTTC
TRBV4-1	NA	TRBD2	TRBJ2-7	CASSPTPTITRLAIFYEQYF	TGCGCCAGCAGCCCAACACCAACCATAACTAGACTAGCTATATTCTACGAGCAGTACTTC
TRBV19	NA	NA	TRBJ2-5	CASRRRGQETQYF	TGTGCCAGCCGTCGAAGGGGTCAGGAGACCCAGTACTTC
TRBV27	NA	NA	TRBJ1-4	CASSISVGGGEKLFF	TGTGCCAGCAGTATTTCGGTTGGGGGAGGTGAAAAACTGTTTTTT
TRBV19	NA	TRBD1	TRBJ1-1	CASSLTGGTEAFF	TGTGCCAGTAGCTTGACAGGGGGCACTGAAGCTTTCTTT
TRBV15	NA	TRBD1	TRBJ1-2	CATSREGRTGSYGYTF	TGTGCCACCAGCAGAGAAGGGCGGACAGGCAGCTATGGCTACACCTTC
TRBV5-5	NA	NA	TRBJ1-1	CASSGRVWKTEAFF	TGTGCCAGCAGCGGCAGGGTCTGGAAGACTGAAGCTTTCTTT
TRBV11-2	NA	TRBD2	TRBJ2-3	CASSRTSGASTDTQYF	TGTGCCAGCAGCCGGACTAGCGGGGCTAGCACAGATACGCAGTATTTT
TRBV28	NA	TRBD1	TRBJ2-7	CASSEGQGGYEQYF	TGTGCCAGCAGTGAGGGACAGGGGGGCTACGAGCAGTACTTC
TRBV5-6	few	NA	TRBJ2-1	CASSLGLNEQFF	TGTGCCAGCAGCTTGGGTCTCAATGAGCAGTTCTTC
TRBV27	NA	TRBD1	TRBJ2-7	CAGRYLTGGNYEQYF	TGTGCCGGCCGTTACTTGACAGGGGGAAATTACGAGCAGTACTTC
TRBV5-6	few	TRBD1	TRBJ1-2	CASSSQGTGGWSYTF	TGTGCCAGCAGCTCCCAAGGGACAGGGGGTTGGAGCTACACCTTC
TRBV10-3	NA	NA	TRBJ2-1	CAISERGYNEQFF	TGTGCCATCAGTGAGAGGGGCTACAATGAGCAGTTCTTC